This T cell receptor (beta chain) was found in a study of identical twins. Trimming removed 4 bases from V and 5 bases from J; junction bases left unmatched: 7. Germline V lookup: CDR1 MDHEN, CDR2 SYDVKM. The CDR3 has 15 residues. This clonotype was detected only once. A universal primer site came from template switching; cDNA carried unique molecular identifiers. Via MiXCR, TCRdb re-called the 5' RACE reads, giving one row per CDR3 protein. Of 400,000 to 550,000 distinct CDR3 sequences in the sample, around an eighth were seen once. The data were also submitted as part of a second study, on yellow fever vaccine responses in identical twins.

The genes are TRBV28 and TRBJ2-5; the match to TRBD2 covers 10 bases. This receptor was taken from a woman aged 18-30 years in good health. Material: CD4+ T cells sorted from blood. CDR3 sequence: CASSSSSGRWETQYF. For the CDR3, the DNA is TGTGCCAGCAGTTCCTCTAGCGGGAGATGGGAGACCCAGTACTTC.